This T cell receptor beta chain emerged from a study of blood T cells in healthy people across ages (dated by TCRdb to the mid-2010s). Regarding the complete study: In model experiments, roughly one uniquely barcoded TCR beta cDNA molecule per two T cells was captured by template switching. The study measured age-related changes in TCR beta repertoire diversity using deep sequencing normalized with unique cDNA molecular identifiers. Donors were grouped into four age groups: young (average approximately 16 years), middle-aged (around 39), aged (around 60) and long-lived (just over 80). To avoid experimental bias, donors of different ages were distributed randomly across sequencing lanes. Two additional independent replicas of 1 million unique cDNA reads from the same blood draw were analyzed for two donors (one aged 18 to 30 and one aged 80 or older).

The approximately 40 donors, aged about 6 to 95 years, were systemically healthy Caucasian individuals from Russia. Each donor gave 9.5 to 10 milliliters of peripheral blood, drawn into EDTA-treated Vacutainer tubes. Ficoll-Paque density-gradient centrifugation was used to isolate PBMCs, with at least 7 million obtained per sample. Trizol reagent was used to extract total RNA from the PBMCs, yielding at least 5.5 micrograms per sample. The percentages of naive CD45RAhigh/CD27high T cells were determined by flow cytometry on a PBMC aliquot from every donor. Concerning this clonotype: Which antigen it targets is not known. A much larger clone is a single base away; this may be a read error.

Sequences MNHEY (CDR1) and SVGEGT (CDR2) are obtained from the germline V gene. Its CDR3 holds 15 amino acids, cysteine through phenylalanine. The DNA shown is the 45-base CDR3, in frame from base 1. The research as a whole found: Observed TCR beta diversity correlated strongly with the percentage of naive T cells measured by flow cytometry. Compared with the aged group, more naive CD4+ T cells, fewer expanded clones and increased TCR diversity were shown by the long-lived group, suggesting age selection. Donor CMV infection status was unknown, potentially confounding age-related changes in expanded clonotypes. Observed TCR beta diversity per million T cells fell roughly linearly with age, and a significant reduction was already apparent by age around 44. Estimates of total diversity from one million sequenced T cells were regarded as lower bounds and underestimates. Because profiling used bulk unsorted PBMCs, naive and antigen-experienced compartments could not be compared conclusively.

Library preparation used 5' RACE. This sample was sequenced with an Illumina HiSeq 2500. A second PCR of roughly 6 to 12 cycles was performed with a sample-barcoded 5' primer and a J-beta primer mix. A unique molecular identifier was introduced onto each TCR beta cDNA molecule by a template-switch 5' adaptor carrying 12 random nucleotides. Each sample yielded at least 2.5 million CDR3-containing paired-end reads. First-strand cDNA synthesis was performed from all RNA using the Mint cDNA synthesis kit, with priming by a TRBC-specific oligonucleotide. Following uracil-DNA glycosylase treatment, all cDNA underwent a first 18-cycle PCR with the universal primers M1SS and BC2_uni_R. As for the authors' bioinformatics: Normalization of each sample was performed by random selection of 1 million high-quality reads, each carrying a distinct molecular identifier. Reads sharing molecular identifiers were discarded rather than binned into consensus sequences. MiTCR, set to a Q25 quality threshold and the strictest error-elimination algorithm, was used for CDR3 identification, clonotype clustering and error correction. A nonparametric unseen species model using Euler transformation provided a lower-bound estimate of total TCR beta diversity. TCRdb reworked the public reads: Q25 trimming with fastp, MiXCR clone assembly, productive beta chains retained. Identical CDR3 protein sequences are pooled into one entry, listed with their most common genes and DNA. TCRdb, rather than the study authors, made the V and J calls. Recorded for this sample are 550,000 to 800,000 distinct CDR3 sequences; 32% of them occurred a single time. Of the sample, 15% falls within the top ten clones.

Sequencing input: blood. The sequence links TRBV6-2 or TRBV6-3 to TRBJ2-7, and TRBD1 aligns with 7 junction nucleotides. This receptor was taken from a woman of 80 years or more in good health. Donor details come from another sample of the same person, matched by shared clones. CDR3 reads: CAGSYSRGTTYEQYF. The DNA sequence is TGTGCCGGCAGTTACAGCAGGGGGACCACCTACGAGCAGTACTTC.